This T cell receptor beta chain comes out of a study of T cells in Graves' hyperthyroidism and ophthalmopathy. Study at large: The authors collected peripheral blood at initial diagnosis, before any treatment.

About this clonotype itself: No antigen is known for it.

V was trimmed by 0 bases and J by 5 bases, leaving 15 bases between them. The germline V gene encodes CDR1 SGHRS and CDR2 YFSETQ. The CDR3 has 15 residues. Study-wide points: Most thyroid clonotypes expanded above 0.001 were also detected in blood.

Pregnant or lactating patients were excluded, as were those with uncontrolled infection or other autoimmune disease. Thyroid ultrasound and orbital computed tomography, with clinical symptoms and serum thyroxine and TRAb, informed diagnoses. Researchers amplified the TCR beta CDR3 regions from RNA transcripts. TCR CDR3 regions were first amplified by RT-PCR with HTBI primers. MiXCR, run by TCRdb on the multiplex PCR reads, gives a single entry per CDR3 protein. The sample shows around 360,000 distinct CDR3 sequences, roughly 15% of them seen only once. V is TRBV5-1 and J is TRBJ2-7; tentative D call: TRBD1 (6 bases). The sequenced sample was blood. This clonotype originated in a woman aged 55 to 70 with Graves' ophthalmopathy. The CDR3 coding sequence is TGCGCCAGCAGCTTGGAGGACAGAAACACGGACGAGCAGTACTTC. Its translation is CASSLEDRNTDEQYF.